This T cell receptor (beta chain) was identified in a study of neurological immune-mediated disorders (dated by TCRdb to about 2019). Describing the broader study: Among the 35 or so multiple sclerosis patients, relapsing-remitting MS was present in some 31 and secondary progressive MS was present in 3. Alongside PBMC samples, the set of some 98 TCR-beta libraries contained longitudinal samples, technical triplicates, and paired CD4+ and CD8+ T-cell subsets that had been sorted. Using UMI-based sequencing, the study compared peripheral blood TCR-beta repertoires from patients with HTLV-I-associated myelopathy (HAM/TSP), patients with multiple sclerosis, and healthy controls. The cohort included around 70 subjects: about 14 with HAM/TSP, around 35 with multiple sclerosis, and 20 or so healthy controls. What the study reported, not specific to this receptor: Phylogenetic analysis grouped repertoires from 18 of 34 MS patients into a cluster of related CDR3 sequences, suggesting a possible repertoire-level signature. Across subjects, expanded clones never shared an identical CDR3 amino acid sequence, which suggests that the TCR-beta repertoires in every group were private. No clinical or MRI features were associated with the MS cluster, and the authors said that larger cohorts are needed. The highest TCR clonal expansion was observed in HAM/TSP patients, whereas the lowest was observed in MS patients, even when compared with healthy controls.

Unsorted PBMC libraries were generated from 2 million PBMCs stored in RNAlater at -80 °C until RNA extraction. Multiple sclerosis patients were enrolled in a US clinical protocol evaluating disease progression by magnetic resonance imaging. PBMCs were separated from peripheral blood using Ficoll-Hypaque density gradient centrifugation and then cryopreserved in liquid nitrogen. The trim is 6 bases for V and 6 bases for J, with a gap of 14 bases between the germline ends. From the cysteine up to the phenylalanine, the CDR3 has a length of 13 residues. This entry keeps only the CDR3 DNA: 39 bases, framed from base 1. CDR1 DFQATT and CDR2 SNEGSKA were looked up in the germline V gene (reference sequence). cDNA was synthesized by template-switch 5'RACE using a primer carrying a 10-nucleotide random unique molecular identifier by which each TCR transcript was tagged. Over 190 million TCR-beta sequences, covering 15-18 subjects, were produced in each sequencing run. The RNeasy kit was used to extract total RNA. TCR-beta VDJ regions were amplified with primers for the TCR constant region and the 5'RACE anchor, using the KAPA Real-time Library Amplification kit. A first PCR added sample indexes and Illumina adaptors, after which a second PCR increased the library yield. After Ampure bead purification, the roughly 650 bp TCR product was size-selected on a 2% E-gel SizeSelection system. Before pooling, library quality was assessed on a Bioanalyzer, concentration was determined with Qubit, and library quantification was performed with the Kapa Library Quantification kit. Paired-end 2 x 150 bp sequencing of the libraries was performed on an Illumina HiSeq 2500. To increase sequence diversity, roughly 24-31% phiX was spiked into each library pool. The original pipeline was this. Quality-filtered reads were processed with the UMI-based MiGEC pipeline, and over 85% of raw TCR sequences were removed by the MiGEC pipeline during error correction. VDJ genes were aligned to IMGT germline references, and each clonotype was defined by a unique CDR3 amino acid sequence together with V-J genes. Clonal expansion, Shannon diversity, and CDR3 relatedness (CalcPairwiseDistances, ClusterSamples) were evaluated with VDJtools, and phylogenetic trees were built with CLCbio workbench. A clone was classed as expanded if it had 8 or more unique UMIs, a cutoff based on coefficient-of-variation modelling across technical triplicates. TCRdb itself trimmed the public reads at Q25 with fastp, ran MiXCR and retained productive beta chains. Records with the same CDR3 protein are collapsed into one entry carrying the most frequent genes and DNA. TCRdb's processing, not the authors' own work, is the source of the V and J calls. This sample holds over 60,000 distinct CDR3 sequences; around 5% were observed only once. Roughly 2.8% of the sample rests with the top ten.

This clonotype is described as medium-sized (0.01 to 0.1%). It lacks a known antigen. Base-call qualities are not available, and no considerably larger clone is one nucleotide away. The sample was PBMCs. The receptor chain draws on TRBV20-1 and TRBJ1-4; the D gene remains uncertain. This receptor was taken from a woman aged 30 to 39 with multiple sclerosis. The DNA is as follows: TGCAGTGCCGGACCCTTAAATGATGAAAAACTGTTTTTT. The resulting protein is CSAGPLNDEKLFF.